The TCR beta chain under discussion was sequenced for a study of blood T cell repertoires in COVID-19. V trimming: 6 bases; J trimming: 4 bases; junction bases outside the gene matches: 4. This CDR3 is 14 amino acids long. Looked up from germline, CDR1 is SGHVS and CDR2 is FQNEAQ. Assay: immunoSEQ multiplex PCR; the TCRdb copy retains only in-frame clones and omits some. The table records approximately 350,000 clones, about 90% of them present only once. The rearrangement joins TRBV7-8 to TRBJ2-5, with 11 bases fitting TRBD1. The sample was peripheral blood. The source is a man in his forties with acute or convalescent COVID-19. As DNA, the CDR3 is TGTGCCAGCAGGGCGGACAGGGGGCCAGAGACCCAGTACTTC. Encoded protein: CASRADRGPETQYF.